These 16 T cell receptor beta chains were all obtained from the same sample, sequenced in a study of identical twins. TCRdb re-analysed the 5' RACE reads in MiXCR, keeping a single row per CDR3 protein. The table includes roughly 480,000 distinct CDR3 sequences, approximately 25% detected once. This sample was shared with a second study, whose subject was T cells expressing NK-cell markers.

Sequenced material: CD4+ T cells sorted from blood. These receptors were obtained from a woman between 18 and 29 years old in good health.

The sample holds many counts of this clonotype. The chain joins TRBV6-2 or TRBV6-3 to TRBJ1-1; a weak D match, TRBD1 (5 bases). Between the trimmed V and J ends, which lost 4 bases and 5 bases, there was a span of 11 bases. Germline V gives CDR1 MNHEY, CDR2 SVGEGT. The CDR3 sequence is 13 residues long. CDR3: CASSFWGTTEAFF. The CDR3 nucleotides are TGTGCCAGCAGTTTCTGGGGGACGACTGAAGCTTTCTTT.

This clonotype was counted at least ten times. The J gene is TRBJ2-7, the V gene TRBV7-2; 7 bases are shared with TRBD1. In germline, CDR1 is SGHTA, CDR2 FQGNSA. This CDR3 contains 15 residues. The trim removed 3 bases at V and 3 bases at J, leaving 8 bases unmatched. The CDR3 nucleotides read TGTGCCAGCAGCTTTAGTACAGGGGCTCACTACGAGCAGTACTTC. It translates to CASSFSTGAHYEQYF.

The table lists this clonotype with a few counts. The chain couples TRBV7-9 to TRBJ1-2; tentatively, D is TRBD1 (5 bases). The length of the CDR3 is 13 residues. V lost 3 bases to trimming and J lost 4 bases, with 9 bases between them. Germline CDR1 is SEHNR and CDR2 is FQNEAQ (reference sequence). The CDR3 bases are TGTGCCAGCAGCTTGAGGGGAATCTATGGCTACACCTTC. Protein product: CASSLRGIYGYTF.

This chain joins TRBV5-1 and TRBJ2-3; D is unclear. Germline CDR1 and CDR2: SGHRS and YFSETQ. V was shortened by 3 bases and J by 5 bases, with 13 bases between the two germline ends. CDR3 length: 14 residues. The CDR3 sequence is CASSWSGWGDTQYF. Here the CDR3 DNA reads TGCGCCAGCAGCTGGTCCGGGTGGGGAGATACGCAGTATTTT.

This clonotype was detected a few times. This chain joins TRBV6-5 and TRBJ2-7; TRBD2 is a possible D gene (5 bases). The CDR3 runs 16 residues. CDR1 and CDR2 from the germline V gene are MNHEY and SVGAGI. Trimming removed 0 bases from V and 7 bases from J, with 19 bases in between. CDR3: CASSYSVRTQTGEQYF. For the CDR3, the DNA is TGTGCCAGCAGTTACTCGGTACGGACCCAAACGGGGGAGCAGTACTTC.

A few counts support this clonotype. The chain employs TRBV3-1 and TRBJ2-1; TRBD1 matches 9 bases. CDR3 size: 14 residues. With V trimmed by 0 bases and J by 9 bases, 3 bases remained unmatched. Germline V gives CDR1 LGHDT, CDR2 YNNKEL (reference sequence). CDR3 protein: CASSQDGTGIEQFF. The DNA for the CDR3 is TGTGCCAGCAGCCAAGATGGGACAGGGATTGAGCAGTTCTTC.

In DNA form, the CDR3 reads TGTGCCAGCAGCTCGAGAACGGGGGGGCAAGAGACCCAGTACTTC. Amino acid sequence: CASSSRTGGQETQYF. The chain combines TRBV7-9 with TRBJ2-5; TRBD2 matches at 8 bases. CDR1 SEHNR and CDR2 FQNEAQ come from the germline V gene (reference sequence). J gave up 2 bases and V 4 bases, and 6 bases lay outside the gene matches. This CDR3 has 15 residues.

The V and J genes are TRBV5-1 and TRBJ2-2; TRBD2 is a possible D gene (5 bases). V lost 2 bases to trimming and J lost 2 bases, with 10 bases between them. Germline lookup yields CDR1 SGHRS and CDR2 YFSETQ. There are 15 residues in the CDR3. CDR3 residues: CASSFREPNTGELFF. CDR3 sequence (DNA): TGCGCCAGCAGCTTCCGGGAACCTAACACCGGGGAGCTGTTTTTT.

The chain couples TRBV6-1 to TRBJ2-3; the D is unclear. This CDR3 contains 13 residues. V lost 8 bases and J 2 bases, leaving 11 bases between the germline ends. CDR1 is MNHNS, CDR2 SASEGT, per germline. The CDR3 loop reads CASRARNTDTQYF. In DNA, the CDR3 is TGTGCCAGCCGGGCGCGGAACACAGATACGCAGTATTTT.

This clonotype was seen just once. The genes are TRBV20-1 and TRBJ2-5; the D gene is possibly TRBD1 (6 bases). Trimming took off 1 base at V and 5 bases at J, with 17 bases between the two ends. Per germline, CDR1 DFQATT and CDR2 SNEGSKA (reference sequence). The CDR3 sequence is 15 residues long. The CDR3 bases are TGCAGTGCTAGAGCGAGACAGGCTAGCCTCGAGACCCAGTACTTC. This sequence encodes CSARARQASLETQYF.

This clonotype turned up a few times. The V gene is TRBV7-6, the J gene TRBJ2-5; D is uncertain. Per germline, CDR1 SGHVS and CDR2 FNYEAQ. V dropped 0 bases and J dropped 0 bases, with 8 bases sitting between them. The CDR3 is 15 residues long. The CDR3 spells CASSLAHSYQETQYF. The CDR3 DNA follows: TGTGCCAGCAGCTTAGCTCACTCGTACCAAGAGACCCAGTACTTC.

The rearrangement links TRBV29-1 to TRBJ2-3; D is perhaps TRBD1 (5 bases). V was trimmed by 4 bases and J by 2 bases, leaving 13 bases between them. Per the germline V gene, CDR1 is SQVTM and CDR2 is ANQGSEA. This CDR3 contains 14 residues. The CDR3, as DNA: TGCAGCGTTGTCAGGGCTACCTACACAGATACGCAGTATTTT. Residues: CSVVRATYTDTQYF.

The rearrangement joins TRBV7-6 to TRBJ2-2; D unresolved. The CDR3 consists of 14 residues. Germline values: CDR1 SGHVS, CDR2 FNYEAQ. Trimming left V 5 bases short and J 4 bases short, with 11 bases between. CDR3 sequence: CASSPARLTGELFF. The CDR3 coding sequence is TGTGCCAGCAGCCCAGCCCGCCTCACCGGGGAGCTGTTTTTT.

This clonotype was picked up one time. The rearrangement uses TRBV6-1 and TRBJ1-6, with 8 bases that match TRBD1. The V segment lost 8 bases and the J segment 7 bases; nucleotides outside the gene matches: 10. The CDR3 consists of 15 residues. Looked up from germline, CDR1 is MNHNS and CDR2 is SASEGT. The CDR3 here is CASWRGTGANSPLHF. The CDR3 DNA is TGTGCCAGCTGGAGAGGGACAGGAGCGAATTCACCCCTCCACTTT.

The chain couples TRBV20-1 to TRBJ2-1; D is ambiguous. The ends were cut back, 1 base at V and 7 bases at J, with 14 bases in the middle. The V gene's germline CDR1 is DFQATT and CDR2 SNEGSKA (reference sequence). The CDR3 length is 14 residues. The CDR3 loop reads CSARGWVQNNEQFF. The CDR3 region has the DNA TGCAGTGCTAGAGGGTGGGTGCAGAATAATGAGCAGTTCTTC.

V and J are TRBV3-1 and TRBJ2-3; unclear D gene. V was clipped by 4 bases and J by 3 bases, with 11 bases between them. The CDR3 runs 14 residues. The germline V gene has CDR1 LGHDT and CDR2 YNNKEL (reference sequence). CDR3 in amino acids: CASSPPLLTDTQYF. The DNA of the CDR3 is TGTGCCAGCAGCCCACCACTGTTGACAGATACGCAGTATTTT.